This TCR beta chain was captured in a study of T cells after yellow fever vaccination. CDR1 is MGHDK, CDR2 SYGVNS, per germline. J lost 4 bases, V lost 3 bases, and 8 bases had no gene match. CDR3 length: 16 residues. TCRdb analysed the 5' RACE reads with MiXCR anew, one entry per CDR3 protein. The sample carries about 630,000 distinct CDR3 sequences, over 9% recorded once. The clonotype originates from a man in his thirties or forties who received the YFV17D yellow fever vaccine. The sequencing used PBMCs, collected on the day of the yellow fever booster vaccination. The chain combines TRBV25-1 with TRBJ2-3; 9 bases are a match to TRBD1. The CDR3 DNA sequence: TGTGCCAGCAGTGACACCGGGACAGGGAACTCAGATACGCAGTATTTT. Protein: CASSDTGTGNSDTQYF.